The text below deals with one T cell receptor (beta chain). The antigen this receptor binds is unknown. Base qualities were left out, and no much larger clone turns up one base away. The sample's time point label is to be understood as: healthy volunteer bleed at 2 weeks. Total RNA was isolated from unfractionated whole blood collected in Tempus Blood RNA tubes. As TCR sequencing controls, 4 or 5 healthy volunteers were used, with blood taken at day 0, 2 weeks and 6 weeks. The record originates from a study of human T cells and chemical hapten exposure (dated by TCRdb to about 2021). With respect to the entire study: Libraries were pooled for sequencing, and per-sample TCR yields varied mainly because of small differences in library volumes within the pool. In alopecia patients, the study followed how the peripheral blood TCR repertoire changed in vivo over primary and secondary sensitization to diphenylcyclopropenone (DPC), a hapten. Each blood RNA sample was used to sequence both TCR alpha and TCR beta chains.

In the germline V gene, CDR1 corresponds to SGHRS and CDR2 to YFSETQ. The CDR3 measures 16 amino acids from cysteine to phenylalanine. The DNA shown is the 48-base CDR3, in frame from base 1. Trimming takes 0 bases from V and 6 bases from J, and the germline ends sit 17 bases apart. The study at large found these results: No change with DPC sensitization was found in the number of TCRs above 1 in 1000 frequency, and no evidence of global repertoire structure alterations was found. Repeated subsampling changed both the strength of the expansion versus patch-test correlation and the threshold at which the correlation became significant.

Libraries were built with RACE. TCRdb shows the sequencer as NextSeq 500. During library preparation, unique molecular identifiers were attached to individual cDNA molecules so that TCRs could be counted quantitatively and reproducibly. As for the original processing: A median of approximately 96,000 TCRs per sample was observed, with a range of roughly 20,000 to 750,000. V, J and CDR3 annotation of the TCR reads was performed with the Decombinator software suite. For PS versus PT1 abundance plots, all samples were subsampled to the same number of TCRs (28,000). Expanded TCRs were defined as absent before sensitization and observed at least eight times at the 2-week time point. TCRdb reworked the public reads: Q25 trimming with fastp, MiXCR clone assembly, productive beta chains retained. One record per CDR3 amino acid sequence lists the most common genes and DNA. These V and J calls are TCRdb output, not the study's own analysis. In this sample the table shows approximately 90,000 distinct CDR3 sequences, about 8.6% of which occur a single time. About 3.1% of the sample belongs to the ten largest clones.

The chain uses TRBV5-1 and TRBJ2-3, and possibly TRBD2, on 6 matching bases. This clonotype was obtained from a female donor in good health. Some clones in this sample may be carry-over from other donors' samples. Sample: whole blood. The CDR3 in this case is CASSLGPRNLADTQYF. Here is the DNA: TGCGCCAGCAGCTTGGGGCCACGAAACCTAGCGGATACGCAGTATTTT.